This T cell receptor (beta chain) came from a study of blood T cell repertoires in COVID-19. Study-level information: From T cells, B-cell-depleted T cells, or PBMCs came the material, which was cDNA or gDNA.

This CDR3 is 14 amino acids long. In germline, CDR1 is SGHNT, CDR2 YENEEA. V shed 2 bases and J shed 1 base, with 8 bases lying between them. The protocol was immunoSEQ multiplex PCR, while the TCRdb copy is restricted to in-frame clones and leaves out a portion. This table holds around 400,000 clones, roughly 80% found once. The study drew participants aged about 18 to 95 years from about two dozen US areas. Clinical history as reported by participants underpinned cohort assignment. In Cohort 3, a recovered donor had either two negative PCRs, clearance, or symptom resolution. The receptor's source is a woman in her forties or fifties who had recovered from COVID-19. The chain links TRBV11-3 to TRBJ1-1; the D is unclear. Material: PBMCs or T cells enriched from blood (not recorded which). The CDR3 nucleotides are TGTGCCAGCAGCTTATATCGGGGGAACACTGAAGCTTTCTTT. It codes for CASSLYRGNTEAFF.